This TCR beta chain was recovered during a study of cytomegalovirus exposure and HLA in healthy donors. General observations from the study: A later analysis found most CMV-associated TCR beta chains apparently HLA-restricted. Accurate prediction of most subjects' HLA-A and HLA-B alleles from TCR beta sequences was reported.

Trimming cost V 0 bases and J 3 bases, with 14 bases left between them. The germline gives CDR1 MNHEY, CDR2 SVGAGI. The CDR3 contains 16 residues. PCR primers comprised 60 Vbeta and 13 Jbeta primers. Only in-frame clones appear in the TCRdb table, and some are missing; sequencing was by immunoSEQ multiplex PCR. The table records roughly 140,000 clones, about 60% of them present only once. This clone was seen more than once but under ten times. What it binds is unknown. The sequence was collected from a woman aged 55-69 years in good health and CMV-seropositive. The chain uses TRBV6-5 and TRBJ2-5; possible D gene TRBD2, 6 bases. The material sequenced was PBMCs. CDR3 in amino acids: CASSYSGGAGEETQYF. CDR3 nucleotide sequence: TGTGCCAGCAGTTACTCGGGCGGGGCTGGGGAAGAGACCCAGTACTTC.